Following are 11 T cell receptor beta chains from one sample sequenced in a study of T cells after yellow fever vaccination (dated by TCRdb to between 2018 and 2021). What the treatment or condition label conveys for this sample: live attenuated yellow fever vaccine strain. The library came from 5' RACE. The listed sequencing device is Illumina HiSeq 2500. TCRdb handled the public reads itself, with Q25 trimming in fastp and clone calling in MiXCR, and kept productive beta chains. Rows matching on CDR3 protein sequence are summarized as one entry with the most common DNA and genes. Present in this sample are hundreds of thousands of distinct CDR3 sequences, 21% of which were seen just once. Clones ranked in the top ten supply roughly a sixth of the sample. The sequencing here drew on PBMCs, taken around 3 weeks after the first yellow fever vaccination. Every receptor here comes from a man aged 18 to 35 who received the YFV17D yellow fever vaccine.

The chain employs TRBV19 and TRBJ2-3; 8 bases match TRBD1. CDR1 is LNHDA and CDR2 is SQIVND in the germline V gene (reference sequence). Losses at the gene ends were 4 bases for V and 7 bases for J; bases not matched to a gene: 10. This CDR3 is 15 amino acids long. Here the CDR3 reads CASSTDTGGLYTQYF. DNA for the CDR3: TGTGCCAGTAGTACAGATACAGGGGGGCTTTATACGCAGTATTTT.

This clonotype showed up many times. CDR3 DNA sequence: TGTGCCAGCAGTTTAGGGGCAGAGCAGTACTTC. Translation: CASSLGAEQYF. The V gene is TRBV27, the J gene TRBJ2-7; perhaps TRBD1 as D (5 bases). V was shortened by 2 bases and J by 7 bases, with 6 bases between the two germline ends. CDR3 size: 11 residues. In germline, CDR1 is MNHEY, CDR2 SMNVEV (reference sequence).

This clonotype showed up just a few times. The chain links TRBV7-2 to TRBJ2-5; TRBD2 aligns across 11 bases. J gave up 5 bases and V 5 bases, and 13 bases lay outside the gene matches. This CDR3 has 17 residues. Germline V lookup: CDR1 SGHTA, CDR2 FQGNSA. The CDR3 nucleotides read TGTGCCAGCAGCGCGAACGAGCCTAGCGGGGGGTCGGAGACCCAGTACTTC. Protein sequence: CASSANEPSGGSETQYF. The full variable domain, with the rest looked up from reference TRBV7-2 and TRBJ2-5, is GAGVSQSPSNKVTEKGKDVELRCDPISGHTALYWYRQSLGQGLEFLIYFQGNSAPDKSGLPSDRFSAERTGGSVSTLTIQRTQQEDSAVYLCASSANEPSGGSETQYFGPGTRLLVL.

This clonotype was seen only a few times. The chain couples TRBV6-1 to TRBJ2-3; perhaps TRBD2 as D (5 bases). Germline V gene sequence: CDR1 MNHNS, CDR2 SASEGT. Trimming removed 5 bases from V and 1 base from J, with 16 bases in between. CDR3 length: 16 amino acids. The chain's CDR3 is CASSRDPGWGTDTQYF. DNA for the CDR3: TGTGCCAGCAGTCGGGATCCGGGGTGGGGCACAGATACGCAGTATTTT.

This clonotype appeared a few times. The CDR3 DNA reads TGTGCCACCAGTGACAGCCGGGACAACTCCTACGAGCAGTACTTC. As protein: CATSDSRDNSYEQYF. The chain links TRBV24-1 to TRBJ2-7; maybe TRBD1 (6 bases). The CDR3 runs 15 residues. V was clipped by 4 bases and J by 0 bases, with 12 bases between them. Germline V gives CDR1 KGHDR, CDR2 SFDVKD.

This clonotype was counted between two and nine times. V and J are TRBV6-5 and TRBJ1-3, with D uncertain. Germline CDR1 MNHEY, CDR2 SVGAGI. This CDR3 region has 16 residues. Trimming cost V 2 bases and J 0 bases, with 11 bases left between them. The CDR3 DNA reads TGTGCCAGCAGTTACGGTCAGCCCCGCTCTGGAAACACCATATATTTT. Translated, it gives CASSYGQPRSGNTIYF.

This clonotype was counted ten times or more. The chain joins TRBV5-1 to TRBJ1-1, with no clear D. Germline V gene sequence: CDR1 SGHRS, CDR2 YFSETQ. This CDR3 has 15 amino acids. V was cut by 0 bases and J by 4 bases, with 13 bases left in between. CDR3 in DNA: TGCGCCAGCAGCTTGGATGGGCCGCCCATCACTGAAGCTTTCTTT. This codes for CASSLDGPPITEAFF. Full variable domain (remainder filled in from reference TRBV5-1 and TRBJ1-1): KAGVTQTPRYLIKTRGQQVTLSCSPISGHRSVSWYQQTPGQGLQFLFEYFSETQRNKGNFPGRFSGRQFSNSRSEMNVSTLELGDSALYLCASSLDGPPITEAFFGQGTRLTVV.

This clonotype was recorded a few times. The V call is TRBV12-3 or TRBV12-4, the J call TRBJ2-1, with D possibly matching TRBD2 (6 bases). V lost 2 bases and J 1 base, leaving 12 bases between the germline ends. The CDR3 runs to 16 residues. This CDR3 is CASSLRIAESYNEQFF. As DNA, the CDR3 is TGTGCCAGCAGTTTAAGGATAGCGGAGTCCTACAATGAGCAGTTCTTC.

This clonotype turned up a few times. V is TRBV13 and J is TRBJ1-1, with D possibly being TRBD1 (6 bases). V lost 7 bases, J lost 7 bases, and 19 bases lay in between. Germline values: CDR1 PRHDT, CDR2 FYEKMQ (reference sequence). The CDR3 loop spans 14 amino acids. The CDR3 region is CASTLSQGRVEAFF. The CDR3 DNA reads TGTGCCAGCACCCTAAGCCAGGGGCGAGTTGAAGCTTTCTTT.

This clonotype was counted between two and nine times. The chain is built from TRBV6-2 or TRBV6-3 and TRBJ1-1, with D possibly being TRBD1 (5 bases). With 2 bases removed from V and 2 bases from J, the gap between germline ends came to 9 bases. The CDR3 spans 14 residues. Germline V CDR1 and CDR2: MNHEY, SVGEGT. Here the CDR3 reads CASSYLGLNTEAFF. CDR3 DNA sequence: TGTGCCAGCAGTTACCTGGGACTTAACACTGAAGCTTTCTTT.

V gene TRBV30 combines with J gene TRBJ2-7; 9 nucleotides line up with TRBD2. CDR3 size: 13 residues. Losses at the gene ends were 6 bases for V and 0 bases for J; bases not matched to a gene: 3. Germline CDR1 GTSNPN, CDR2 SVGIG (reference sequence). The CDR3 here is CACRLAVSYEQYF. CDR3 nucleotides: TGTGCCTGTCGACTAGCGGTCTCCTACGAGCAGTACTTC.